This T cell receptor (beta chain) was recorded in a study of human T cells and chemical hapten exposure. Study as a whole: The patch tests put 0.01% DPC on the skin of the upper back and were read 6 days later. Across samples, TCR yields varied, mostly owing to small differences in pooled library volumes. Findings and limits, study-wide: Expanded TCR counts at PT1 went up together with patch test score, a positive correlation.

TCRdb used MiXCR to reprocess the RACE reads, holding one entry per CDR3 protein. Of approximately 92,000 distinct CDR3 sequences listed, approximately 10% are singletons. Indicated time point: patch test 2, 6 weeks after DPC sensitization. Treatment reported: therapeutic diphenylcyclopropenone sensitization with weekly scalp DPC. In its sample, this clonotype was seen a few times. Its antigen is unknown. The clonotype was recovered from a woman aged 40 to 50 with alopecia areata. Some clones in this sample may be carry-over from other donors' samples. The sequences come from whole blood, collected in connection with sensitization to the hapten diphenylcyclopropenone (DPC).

CDR3 region: CASTPATTDHRRETQYF. The DNA of the CDR3 is TGTGCCAGCACCCCAGCTACAACGGACCACCGGAGAGAGACCCAGTACTTC. The chain employs TRBV6-2 or TRBV6-3 and TRBJ2-5; D ambiguous. The CDR3 spans 17 residues. Trimming removed 7 bases from V and 4 bases from J, with 25 bases in between. Germline-derived CDR1 and CDR2 are MNHEY and SVGEGT.